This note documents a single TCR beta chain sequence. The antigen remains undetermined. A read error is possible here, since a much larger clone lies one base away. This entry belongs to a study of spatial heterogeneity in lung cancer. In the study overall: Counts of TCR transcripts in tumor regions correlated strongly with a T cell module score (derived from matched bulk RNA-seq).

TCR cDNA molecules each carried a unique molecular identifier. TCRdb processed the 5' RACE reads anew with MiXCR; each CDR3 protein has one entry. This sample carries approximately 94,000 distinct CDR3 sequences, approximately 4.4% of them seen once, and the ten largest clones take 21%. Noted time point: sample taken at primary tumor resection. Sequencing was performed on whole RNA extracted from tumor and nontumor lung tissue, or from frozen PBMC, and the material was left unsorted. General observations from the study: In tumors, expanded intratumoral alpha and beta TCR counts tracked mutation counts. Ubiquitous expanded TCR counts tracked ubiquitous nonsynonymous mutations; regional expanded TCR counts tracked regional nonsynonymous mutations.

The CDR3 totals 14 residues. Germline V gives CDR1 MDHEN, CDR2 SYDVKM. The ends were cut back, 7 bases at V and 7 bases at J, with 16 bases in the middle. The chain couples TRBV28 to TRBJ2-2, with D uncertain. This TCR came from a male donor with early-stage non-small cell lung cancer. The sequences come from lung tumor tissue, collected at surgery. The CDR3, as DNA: TGTGCCAGCAATTTTAAACGAATAAACGGGGAGCTGTTTTTT. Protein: CASNFKRINGELFF.